The present T cell receptor beta chain was sequenced within a study of post-analysis software for immune sequencing data. Looking at the study overall: Relapsing-remitting, secondary progressive and progressive-relapsing forms of multiple sclerosis all featured among disease courses.

Looked up from germline, CDR1 is DFQATT and CDR2 is SNEGSKA (reference sequence). Trimming at V came to 5 bases and at J to 2 bases, leaving 13 bases not matched to a gene. The CDR3 contains 17 residues. The study's findings and limits: Normalized Chao1 diversity was significantly reduced in patients versus controls. Patients used roughly five TRBV segments, including TRBV5-6, TRBV5-1 and TRBV20-1, more often than controls.

There are a few counts of this clonotype. Its antigen is not known. TCR beta cDNA libraries included unique molecular identifiers. Starting from approximately 0.95 to 9.8 million T cells, the study yielded about 500,000 cDNA molecules. TCRdb fed the PCR reads into MiXCR, producing one record per CDR3 protein. The data show some 690,000 distinct CDR3 sequences, 59% seen once. J is TRBJ2-1 and V is TRBV20-1, with TRBD2 matching over 9 bases. Specimen: blood. The sequence was obtained from a girl aged 2-15 years with multiple sclerosis. CDR3 bases: TGCAGTGCTCGACGCTCCCGTGGCGGGAGGGCCTACAATGAGCAGTTCTTC. Amino acid sequence: CSARRSRGGRAYNEQFF.